The next 9 T cell receptor beta chains were all read from a single sample in a study of shared clonotypes between healthy human individuals. Method: immunoSEQ multiplex PCR; TCRdb's copy keeps in-frame clones and lacks some. Counted here are around 2.5 million clones, under 95% occurring once; the ten biggest clones make up about 0.38%. Material: naive CD4+ T cells from PBMCs. Subset of the sample: CD45RA+ positively selected. The receptors come from a man in his late teens or twenties in good health. Some clones in this sample may be carry-over from other donors' samples.

The V and J genes are TRBV28 and TRBJ1-2; D gene unclear. Germline V gene data show CDR1 as MDHEN and CDR2 as SYDVKM. V dropped 8 bases and J dropped 0 bases, with 25 bases sitting between them. The CDR3 sequence is 18 residues long. CDR3 DNA: TGTGCCAGCCGCTATGCCGGCCCCGGGAGGGTTCCTAACTATGGCTACACCTTC. Encoded protein: CASRYAGPGRVPNYGYTF.

The chain joins TRBV11-2 to TRBJ2-7, with D tentatively TRBD1 (6 bases). Between the trimmed V and J ends, which lost 1 base and 2 bases, there was a span of 15 bases. This CDR3 comprises 16 residues. Per the germline V gene, CDR1 is SGHAT and CDR2 is FQNNGV. The CDR3 reads CASSLARTAKPYEQYF. The CDR3 nucleotides read TGTGCCAGCAGCTTAGCACGGACAGCCAAACCCTACGAGCAGTACTTC.

The chain joins TRBV4-1 to TRBJ2-7; D may correspond to TRBD1 or TRBD2 (5 bases each). V lost 6 bases and J lost 8, with 20 bases in between. This CDR3 region has 14 residues. CDR1 and CDR2 (germline): MGHRA, YSYEKL. The CDR3: CASRTVGTDRKQYF. For the CDR3, the DNA is TGCGCCAGCAGAACCGTGGGGACGGATCGAAAGCAGTACTTC.

This chain connects TRBV5-1 to TRBJ1-3, with a possible D match to TRBD1 (5 bases). Trimming removed 4 bases at V and 4 bases at J, with 18 bases between. The CDR3 loop spans 16 amino acids. From germline, CDR1 is SGHRS and CDR2 YFSETQ. This chain's CDR3 is CASSLPSTAGGNTIYF. CDR3 nucleotides: TGCGCCAGCAGCCTTCCCTCGACAGCGGGAGGAAACACCATATATTTT.

The chain uses TRBV14 and TRBJ2-1; D ambiguous. The CDR3 totals 13 residues. Between the trimmed V and J ends, which lost 4 bases and 9 bases, there was a span of 13 bases. In germline, CDR1 is SGHDN, CDR2 FVKESK. As DNA, the CDR3 is TGTGCCAGCAGCCCAACACGTAGCACTGAGCAGTTCTTC. It is translated as CASSPTRSTEQFF.

The rearrangement joins TRBV4-2 to TRBJ2-1; no clear D gene. Trimming removed 1 base at V and 4 bases at J, with 11 bases between. Germline V gene sequence: CDR1 LGHNA, CDR2 YNFKEQ. The CDR3 is 15 amino acids. CDR3 region: CASSQGRTEYNEQFF. Here the CDR3 DNA reads TGTGCCAGCAGCCAAGGTCGAACAGAATACAATGAGCAGTTCTTC.

The V call is TRBV29-1, the J call TRBJ1-4; D gene ambiguous. Germline V gene lookup returns CDR1 SQVTM and CDR2 ANQGSEA. The CDR3 length is 11 residues. Trimming left V 5 bases short and J 6 bases short, with 7 bases between. CDR3 DNA sequence: TGCAGCGTTTCCCGGGATGAAAAACTGTTTTTT. Its protein is CSVSRDEKLFF.

The sample holds one count of this clone. The chain recombines TRBV18 with TRBJ2-7; 11 positions agree with TRBD1. The CDR3 has 15 residues. The V segment lost 3 bases and the J segment 5 bases; nucleotides outside the gene matches: 6. CDR1 KGHSH and CDR2 LQKENI come from the germline V gene. The CDR3: CASSPPDRGLHEQYF. The CDR3 DNA follows: TGTGCCAGCTCACCCCCGGACAGGGGGCTTCACGAGCAGTACTTC.

The J gene is TRBJ2-7, the V gene TRBV7-2, with 11 bases identical to TRBD2. Germline V gene lookup returns CDR1 SGHTA and CDR2 FQGNSA. This CDR3 is built from 15 residues. J lost 1 base, V lost 7 bases, and 6 bases had no gene match. The CDR3 region has the DNA TGTGCCAGCACCTCGGGACTAGCGGATTCCTACGAGCAGTACTTC. This translates into CASTSGLADSYEQYF.